A selection of T cell receptor beta chains follows, all from one sample in a study of shared clonotypes between healthy human individuals. The method was immunoSEQ multiplex PCR; TCRdb's version includes in-frame clones alone and lacks a portion of them. The sample has approximately 2,000,000 clones; roughly 92% are singletons. The sequencing input was naive CD4+ T cells from PBMCs. The source is a man younger than 30 in good health. Some clones in this sample may be carry-over from other donors' samples. Both conserved end residues are part of each CDR3. The D gene is left open where the match is weak. Clone sizes are given selectively: once, few, many, or a class where the clone is expanded.

V gene: TRBV5-4; J gene: TRBJ2-5; D gene: -; clone size: -; CDR3 DNA: TGTGCCAGCAGCTTGGGACTCGGAGGGGAGACCCAGTACTTC; CDR3 protein: CASSLGLGGETQYF
V gene: TRBV30; J gene: TRBJ1-3; D gene: TRBD1; clone size: -; CDR3 DNA: TGTGCCTGGAGCCTGGACAGGGGGGGTGGAAACACCATATATTTT; CDR3 protein: CAWSLDRGGGNTIYF
V gene: TRBV4-1; J gene: TRBJ2-7; D gene: TRBD1; clone size: -; CDR3 DNA: TGCGCCAGCAGCCTCCAGACAGGGGGGATTTACGAGCAGTACTTC; CDR3 protein: CASSLQTGGIYEQYF
V gene: TRBV30; J gene: TRBJ1-5; D gene: -; clone size: -; CDR3 DNA: TGTGCCTGGAGCTCAGGGTTTGATCAGCCCCAGCATTTT; CDR3 protein: CAWSSGFDQPQHF
V gene: TRBV20-1; J gene: TRBJ2-7; D gene: -; clone size: -; CDR3 DNA: TGCAGTGCAACCCAGGGCTACGAGCAGTACTTC; CDR3 protein: CSATQGYEQYF
V gene: TRBV28; J gene: TRBJ1-2; D gene: -; clone size: -; CDR3 DNA: TGTGCCAGCAGTTTACAGGGGCGCTATGGCTACACCTTC; CDR3 protein: CASSLQGRYGYTF
V gene: TRBV9; J gene: TRBJ2-1; D gene: -; clone size: -; CDR3 DNA: TGTGCCAGCAGCTCACGGACTGGCTCCTACAATGAGCAGTTCTTC; CDR3 protein: CASSSRTGSYNEQFF
V gene: TRBV5-6; J gene: TRBJ2-7; D gene: -; clone size: -; CDR3 DNA: TGTGCCAGCAGCTTGCCGGGACTCCGGAGGATGTACTTC; CDR3 protein: CASSLPGLRRMYF
V gene: TRBV7-3; J gene: TRBJ1-6; D gene: -; clone size: -; CDR3 DNA: TGTGCCAGCAGCTCCTCCGGGGATCGTGATAATTCACCCCTCCACTTT; CDR3 protein: CASSSSGDRDNSPLHF
V gene: TRBV2; J gene: TRBJ1-1; D gene: -; clone size: -; CDR3 DNA: TGTGCCAGCAGTGGACAGGACTTGAACACTGAAGCTTTCTTT; CDR3 protein: CASSGQDLNTEAFF
V gene: TRBV9; J gene: TRBJ2-3; D gene: -; clone size: -; CDR3 DNA: TGTGCCAGCAGCGTAGGGAACACAGATACGCAGTATTTT; CDR3 protein: CASSVGNTDTQYF
V gene: TRBV7-6; J gene: TRBJ2-7; D gene: -; clone size: -; CDR3 DNA: TGTGCCAGCAGCTTCGACACGTCCTACGAGCAGTACTTC; CDR3 protein: CASSFDTSYEQYF
V gene: TRBV7-9; J gene: TRBJ2-1; D gene: -; clone size: -; CDR3 DNA: TGTGCCAGCAGCAATTGGGGGCTAGCTTTTGAGCAGTTCTTC; CDR3 protein: CASSNWGLAFEQFF
V gene: TRBV6-5; J gene: TRBJ2-3; D gene: -; clone size: -; CDR3 DNA: TGTGCCAGCAGTTACCGGGCGAGTACTAGCACAGATACGCAGTATTTT; CDR3 protein: CASSYRASTSTDTQYF
V gene: TRBV5-6; J gene: TRBJ2-2; D gene: -; clone size: -; CDR3 DNA: TGTGCCAGCAGCTTGCCGGCCAACAGGTTCACCGGGGAGCTGTTTTTT; CDR3 protein: CASSLPANRFTGELFF
V gene: TRBV7-9; J gene: TRBJ2-3; D gene: -; clone size: -; CDR3 DNA: TGTGCCAGCAGGCGCACTAGCACAGATACGCAGTATTTT; CDR3 protein: CASRRTSTDTQYF
V gene: TRBV7-3; J gene: TRBJ2-5; D gene: -; clone size: -; CDR3 DNA: TGTGCCAGCAGCTCCGGACTGCAAGAGACCCAGTACTTC; CDR3 protein: CASSSGLQETQYF
V gene: TRBV2; J gene: TRBJ2-5; D gene: -; clone size: -; CDR3 DNA: TGTGCCAGCAGTGGCAGCCCCGGAGGAGAGACCCAGTACTTC; CDR3 protein: CASSGSPGGETQYF
V gene: TRBV18; J gene: TRBJ1-2; D gene: -; clone size: -; CDR3 DNA: TGTGCCAGCTCACCAGTAGGGGCACTCGATGTCGCCTTC; CDR3 protein: CASSPVGALDVAF
V gene: TRBV9; J gene: TRBJ2-2; D gene: -; clone size: -; CDR3 DNA: TGTGCTAGCAGCGTAGACCCGGAGACCGGGGAGCTGTTTTTT; CDR3 protein: CASSVDPETGELFF
V gene: TRBV9; J gene: TRBJ2-1; D gene: -; clone size: -; CDR3 DNA: TGTGCCAGCAGCGTAAGTCCAAGCGGAGATCTCAATGAGCAGTTCTTC; CDR3 protein: CASSVSPSGDLNEQFF
V gene: TRBV5-1; J gene: TRBJ2-7; D gene: -; clone size: -; CDR3 DNA: TGCGCCAGCAGCTTGGCGACGGGGAAGAACTACGAGCAGTACTTC; CDR3 protein: CASSLATGKNYEQYF
V gene: TRBV4-2; J gene: TRBJ2-7; D gene: TRBD1; clone size: -; CDR3 DNA: TGTGCCAGCAGCAAGGACAGGGGAACCACCTACGAGCAGTACTTC; CDR3 protein: CASSKDRGTTYEQYF
V gene: TRBV11-2; J gene: TRBJ2-3; D gene: -; clone size: -; CDR3 DNA: TGTGCCAGCAGCCGGGCAAGGCTTAGCACAGATACGCAGTATTTT; CDR3 protein: CASSRARLSTDTQYF
V gene: TRBV28; J gene: TRBJ1-5; D gene: -; clone size: -; CDR3 DNA: TGTGCCAGCAGTAATAACAATCAGCCCCAGCATTTT; CDR3 protein: CASSNNNQPQHF
V gene: TRBV7-3; J gene: TRBJ2-3; D gene: TRBD1; clone size: -; CDR3 DNA: TGTGCCAGCAGCCCCGGGACAGGGGGGGATAGCGTGTATTTT; CDR3 protein: CASSPGTGGDSVYF
V gene: TRBV14; J gene: TRBJ2-2; D gene: -; clone size: -; CDR3 DNA: TGTGCCAGCAGCCAAGGTGTCCACAACACCGGGGAGCTGTTTTTT; CDR3 protein: CASSQGVHNTGELFF
V gene: TRBV6-6; J gene: TRBJ2-1; D gene: -; clone size: once; CDR3 DNA: TGTGCCAGCAGTTACATACTGAACTCCTACAATGAGCAGTTCTTC; CDR3 protein: CASSYILNSYNEQFF
V gene: TRBV9; J gene: TRBJ2-7; D gene: -; clone size: -; CDR3 DNA: TGTGCCAGCAGCGTAGGGCAGGGGTACATCGAGCAGTACTTC; CDR3 protein: CASSVGQGYIEQYF
V gene: TRBV7-2; J gene: TRBJ2-3; D gene: -; clone size: -; CDR3 DNA: TGTGCCAGCAGCCTCCAAGCAGGGGCAGGAACAGATACGCAGTATTTT; CDR3 protein: CASSLQAGAGTDTQYF
V gene: TRBV21-1; J gene: TRBJ2-2; D gene: -; clone size: -; CDR3 DNA: TGTGCCAGCACTGGCCCACGACAGACCGGGGAGCTGTTTTTT; CDR3 protein: CASTGPRQTGELFF
V gene: TRBV6-1; J gene: TRBJ1-2; D gene: -; clone size: -; CDR3 DNA: TGTGCCAGCAGGGACGGTCAGCCGTCTTCTTATGGCTACACCTTC; CDR3 protein: CASRDGQPSSYGYTF
V gene: TRBV28; J gene: TRBJ2-1; D gene: -; clone size: -; CDR3 DNA: TGTGCCAGCAGTTTCCTTCGTGCTAGCTACAACCATGAGCAGTTCTTC; CDR3 protein: CASSFLRASYNHEQFF
V gene: TRBV10-3; J gene: TRBJ2-5; D gene: TRBD1; clone size: once; CDR3 DNA: TGTGCCATCAGCCGACAGGGAGAGACCCAGTACTTC; CDR3 protein: CAISRQGETQYF
V gene: TRBV6-5; J gene: TRBJ2-7; D gene: TRBD2; clone size: -; CDR3 DNA: TGTGCCAGCAGTGACCCCGGGACTAGCAACGAGCAGTACTTC; CDR3 protein: CASSDPGTSNEQYF
V gene: TRBV4-2; J gene: TRBJ2-5; D gene: TRBD1; clone size: -; CDR3 DNA: TGTGCCAGCAGTCCTGGACAGGGATTAATAAAGACCCAGTACTTC; CDR3 protein: CASSPGQGLIKTQYF
V gene: TRBV28; J gene: TRBJ1-5; D gene: TRBD1; clone size: -; CDR3 DNA: TGTGCCAGCAGTCGAGGACAGGATAGGCAGCCCCAGCATTTT; CDR3 protein: CASSRGQDRQPQHF
V gene: TRBV2; J gene: TRBJ1-3; D gene: -; clone size: -; CDR3 DNA: TGTGCCAGCAGTGAAACCCGGACAGCCTCTGGAAACACCATATATTTT; CDR3 protein: CASSETRTASGNTIYF
V gene: TRBV4-1; J gene: TRBJ1-2; D gene: -; clone size: -; CDR3 DNA: TGCGCCAGCAGCCAAGGATCAGACAGCAGACTTTATGGCTACACCTTC; CDR3 protein: CASSQGSDSRLYGYTF
V gene: TRBV5-8; J gene: TRBJ1-2; D gene: TRBD1; clone size: -; CDR3 DNA: TGTGCCAGCAGCTCGGCAGGGGGGAGGTCCTACACCTTC; CDR3 protein: CASSSAGGRSYTF
V gene: TRBV6-6; J gene: TRBJ2-1; D gene: TRBD1; clone size: -; CDR3 DNA: TGTGCCAGCAGTACCCAGGGGGCTGTATACAATGAGCAGTTCTTC; CDR3 protein: CASSTQGAVYNEQFF
V gene: TRBV4-1; J gene: TRBJ2-3; D gene: -; clone size: -; CDR3 DNA: TGCGCCAGCAGCCAAGTTATGGCATCCACAGATACGCAGTATTTT; CDR3 protein: CASSQVMASTDTQYF
V gene: TRBV19; J gene: TRBJ1-1; D gene: TRBD1; clone size: -; CDR3 DNA: TGTGCCAGTAGTCCAGGGGCAGGGGGGAACACTGAAGCTTTCTTT; CDR3 protein: CASSPGAGGNTEAFF
V gene: TRBV5-1; J gene: TRBJ2-2; D gene: -; clone size: -; CDR3 DNA: TGCGCCAGCAGGACTGGCTACCGGACCGGGGAGCTGTTTTTT; CDR3 protein: CASRTGYRTGELFF
V gene: TRBV5-1; J gene: TRBJ2-7; D gene: TRBD1; clone size: -; CDR3 DNA: TGCGCCAGCAGTCTGGACAGGAGATCCTACGAGCAGTACTTC; CDR3 protein: CASSLDRRSYEQYF